The source of this TCR beta chain is a study of STAT3 mutations in large granular lymphocyte leukemia. In the study overall: Over half of T-LGLL patients had one or more immunosuppressive regimens. Regarding the study as a whole: At least one immunodominant TCR beta clonotype appeared in every T-cell large granular lymphocyte leukemia patient. In some patients, a small highly pathogenic clone possibly went undetected. Sampling intervals varied between patients and samples.

About 40,000 productive templates were obtained per sample on average. The table came from immunoSEQ multiplex PCR; TCRdb's copy has only in-frame clones and leaves some out. The sample includes about 3,000 clones, roughly four fifths of them seen just once. V lost 0 bases and J lost 7, with 7 bases in between. The CDR3 length is 13 residues. In germline, CDR1 is MNHNY, CDR2 SVGAGI (reference sequence). Only one count was recorded for this clone. Its target is unknown. This chain uses TRBV6-6 with TRBJ1-5, with D unresolved. Material for sequencing was peripheral blood mononuclear cells. This clonotype was obtained from a man aged 60 to 75 with T-cell large granular lymphocyte leukemia. Some clones in this sample may be carry-over from other donors' samples. The CDR3 sequence is CASSYSKDQPQHF. For the CDR3, the DNA is TGTGCCAGCAGTTACTCGAAAGACCAGCCCCAGCATTTT.